The sequence of this T cell receptor beta chain was determined in a study of blood T cells in healthy people across ages. Study results and caveats: As age increased, TCR beta diversity per million T cells fell in a roughly linear fashion.

This clonotype was seen a handful of times. What it binds is not known. Then a second PCR, running about 6 to 11 cycles, was carried out with a sample-barcoded 5' primer and a J-beta primer mix. A 12-random-nucleotide template-switch adaptor tagged each cDNA molecule. TCRdb recomputed calls from the 5' RACE reads with MiXCR, one row per CDR3 protein. The data contain about 780,000 distinct CDR3 sequences, around 62% of them singletons. Deletions cut 5 bases from V and 3 bases from J, with 11 bases between. This CDR3 spans 14 amino acids. Germline loops: CDR1 SGHTA, CDR2 FQGTGA. The sample was blood. J is TRBJ2-1 and V is TRBV7-3; no clear D gene. This receptor was taken from a man aged 25-45 years in good health. The CDR3, as DNA: TGTGCCAGCAGCCCCGGACGGAACTACAATGAGCAGTTCTTC. Residues: CASSPGRNYNEQFF.